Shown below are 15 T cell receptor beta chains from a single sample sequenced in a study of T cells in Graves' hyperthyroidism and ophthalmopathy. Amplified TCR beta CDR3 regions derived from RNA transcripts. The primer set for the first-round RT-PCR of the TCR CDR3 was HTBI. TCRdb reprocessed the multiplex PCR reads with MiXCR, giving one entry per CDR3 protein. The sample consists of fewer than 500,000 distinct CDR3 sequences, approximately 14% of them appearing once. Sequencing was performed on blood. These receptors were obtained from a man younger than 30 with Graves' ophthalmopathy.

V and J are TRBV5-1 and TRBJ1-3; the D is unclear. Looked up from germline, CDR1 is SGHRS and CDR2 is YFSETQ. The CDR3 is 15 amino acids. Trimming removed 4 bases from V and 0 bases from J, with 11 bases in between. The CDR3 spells CASSSTGDSGNTIYF. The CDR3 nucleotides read TGCGCCAGCAGCAGCACGGGAGACTCTGGAAACACCATATATTTT.

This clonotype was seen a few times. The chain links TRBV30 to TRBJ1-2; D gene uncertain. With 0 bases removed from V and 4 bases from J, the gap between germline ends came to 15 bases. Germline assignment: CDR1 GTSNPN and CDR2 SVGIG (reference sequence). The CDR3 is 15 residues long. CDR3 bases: TGTGCCTGGAGTGTACGTCCAGAAAAGGCCTATGGCTACACCTTC. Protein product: CAWSVRPEKAYGYTF.

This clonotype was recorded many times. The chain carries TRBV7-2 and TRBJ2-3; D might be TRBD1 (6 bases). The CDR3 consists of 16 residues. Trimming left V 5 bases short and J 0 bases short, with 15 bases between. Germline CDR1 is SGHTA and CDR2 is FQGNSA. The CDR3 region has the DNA TGTGCCAGCAGCCCCAACAGGGCCCTGAGCACAGATACGCAGTATTTT. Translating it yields CASSPNRALSTDTQYF.

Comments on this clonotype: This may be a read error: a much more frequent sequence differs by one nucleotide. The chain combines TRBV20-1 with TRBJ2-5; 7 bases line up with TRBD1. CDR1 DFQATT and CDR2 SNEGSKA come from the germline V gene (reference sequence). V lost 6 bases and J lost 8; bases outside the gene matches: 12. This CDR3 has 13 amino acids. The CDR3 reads CSAWDRSGNTQYF. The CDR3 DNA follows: TGCAGTGCGTGGGACAGATCCGGTAATACCCAGTACTTC.

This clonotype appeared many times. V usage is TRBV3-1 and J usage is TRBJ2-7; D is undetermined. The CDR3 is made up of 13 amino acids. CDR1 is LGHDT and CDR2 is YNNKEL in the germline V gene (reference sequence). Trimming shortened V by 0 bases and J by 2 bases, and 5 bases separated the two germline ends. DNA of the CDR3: TGTGCCAGCAGCCAAGAGGGGACCTACGAGCAGTACTTC. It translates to CASSQEGTYEQYF.

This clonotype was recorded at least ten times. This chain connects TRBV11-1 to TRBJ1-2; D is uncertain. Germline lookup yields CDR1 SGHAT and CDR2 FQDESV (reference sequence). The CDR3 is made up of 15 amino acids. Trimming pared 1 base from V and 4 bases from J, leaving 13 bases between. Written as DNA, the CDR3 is TGTGCCAGCAGCTTAGGAGCGCGGCGTGGCTATGGCTACACCTTC. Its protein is CASSLGARRGYGYTF.

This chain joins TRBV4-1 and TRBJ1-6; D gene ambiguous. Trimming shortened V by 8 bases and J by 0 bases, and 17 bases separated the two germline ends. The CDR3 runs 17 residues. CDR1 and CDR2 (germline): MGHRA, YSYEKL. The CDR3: CASGRDIQSSYNSPLHF. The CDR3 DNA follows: TGCGCCAGCGGCCGGGATATCCAAAGCTCCTATAATTCACCCCTCCACTTT.

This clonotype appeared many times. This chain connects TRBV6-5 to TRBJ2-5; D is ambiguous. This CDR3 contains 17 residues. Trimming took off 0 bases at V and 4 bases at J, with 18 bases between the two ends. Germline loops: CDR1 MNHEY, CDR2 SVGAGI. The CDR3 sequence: CASSYSNPPAARETQYF. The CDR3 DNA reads TGTGCCAGCAGTTACTCGAATCCGCCAGCAGCTCGAGAGACCCAGTACTTC.

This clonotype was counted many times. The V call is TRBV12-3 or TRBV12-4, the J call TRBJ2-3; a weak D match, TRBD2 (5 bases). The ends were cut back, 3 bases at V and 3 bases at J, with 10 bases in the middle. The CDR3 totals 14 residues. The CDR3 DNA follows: TGTGCCAGCAGTTTTCCGAGGGTGACAGATACGCAGTATTTT. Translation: CASSFPRVTDTQYF.

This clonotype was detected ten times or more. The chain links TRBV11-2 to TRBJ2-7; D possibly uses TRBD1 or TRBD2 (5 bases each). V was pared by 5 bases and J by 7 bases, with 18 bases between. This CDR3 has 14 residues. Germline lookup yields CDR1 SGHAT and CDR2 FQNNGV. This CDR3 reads CASSLTPGTTEQYF. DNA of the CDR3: TGTGCCAGCAGCCTTACCCCGGGGACGACAGAGCAGTACTTC.

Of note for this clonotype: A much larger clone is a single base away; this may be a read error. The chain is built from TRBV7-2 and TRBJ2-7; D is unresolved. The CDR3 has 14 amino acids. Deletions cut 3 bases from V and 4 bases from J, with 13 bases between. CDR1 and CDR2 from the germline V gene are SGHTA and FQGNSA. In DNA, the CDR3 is TGTGCCAGCAGCTTGCCGGGCTCCAATTACGAGCAGTACTTC. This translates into CASSLPGSNYEQYF. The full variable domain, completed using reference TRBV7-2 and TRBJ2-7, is GAGVSQSPSNKVTEKGKDVELRCDPISGHTALYWYRQSLGQGLEFLIYFQGNSAPDKSGLPSDRFSAERTGGSVSTLTIQRTQQEDSAVYLCASSLPGSNYEQYFGPGTRLTVT.

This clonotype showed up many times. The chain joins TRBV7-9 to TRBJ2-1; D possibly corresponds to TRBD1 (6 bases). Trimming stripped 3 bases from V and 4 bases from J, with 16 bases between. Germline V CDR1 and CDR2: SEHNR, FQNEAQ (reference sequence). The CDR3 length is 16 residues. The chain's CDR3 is CASSFPPGHLYNEQFF. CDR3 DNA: TGTGCCAGCAGCTTCCCCCCGGGACATTTATACAATGAGCAGTTCTTC.

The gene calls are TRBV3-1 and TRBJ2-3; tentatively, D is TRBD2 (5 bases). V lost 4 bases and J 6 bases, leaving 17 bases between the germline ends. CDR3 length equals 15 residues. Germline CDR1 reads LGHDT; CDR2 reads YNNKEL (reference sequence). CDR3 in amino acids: CASSPTSMPGDTQYF. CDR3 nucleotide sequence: TGTGCCAGCAGCCCAACTAGTATGCCCGGGGATACGCAGTATTTT.

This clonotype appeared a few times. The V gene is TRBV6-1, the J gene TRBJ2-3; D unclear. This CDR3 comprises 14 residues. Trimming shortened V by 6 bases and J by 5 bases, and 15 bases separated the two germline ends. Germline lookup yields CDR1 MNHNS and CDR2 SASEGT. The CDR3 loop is CASSNRVLGDTQYF. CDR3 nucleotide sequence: TGTGCCAGCAGCAACCGGGTCTTAGGAGATACGCAGTATTTT.

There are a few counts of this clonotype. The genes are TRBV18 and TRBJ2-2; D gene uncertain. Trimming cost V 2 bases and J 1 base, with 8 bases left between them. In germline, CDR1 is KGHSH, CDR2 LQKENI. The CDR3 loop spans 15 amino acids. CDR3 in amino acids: CASSPNVGNTGELFF. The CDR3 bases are TGTGCCAGCTCACCAAATGTAGGGAACACCGGGGAGCTGTTTTTT.